The 2 T cell receptor beta chains below were found in one sample sequenced in a study of regulatory T cells in long-lasting Graves disease (dated by TCRdb to the early 2020s). Sample time point, as interpreted from the label and publication: newly diagnosed GD, antithyroid drugs for less than 3 months. RNA was extracted from PBMCs in TRIzol for both TCR sequencing and RNA sequencing. The protocol used for the library was multiplex PCR. Instrument used: Illumina HiSeq 4000. To build TCR beta libraries, CDR3 regions were amplified by Arm-PCR using iRepertoire HTBI primers. TCRdb passed the public sequencing reads through fastp at Q25 and MiXCR, retaining productive beta sequences. CDR3 protein sequences are deduplicated, and each keeps its most common genes and DNA. The sample table lists about 470,000 distinct CDR3 sequences, about 16% of them with a count of one. The ten biggest clones cover over 15% of the sample.

The sample was also reused in another study, on T cells in Graves' hyperthyroidism and ophthalmopathy.

The material sequenced was peripheral blood mononuclear cells (PBMCs), taken at new diagnosis, from a patient treated with antithyroid drugs. These receptor sequences come from a woman in her thirties with Graves disease. Donor details come from another sample of the same person, matched by shared clones.

At least ten counts were recorded for this clonotype. The V and J genes are TRBV20-1 and TRBJ1-2; a weak D match, TRBD1 (6 bases). Trimming took off 4 bases at V and 0 bases at J, with 12 bases between the two ends. Germline V gives CDR1 DFQATT, CDR2 SNEGSKA (reference sequence). The CDR3 is 14 amino acids. The CDR3 is CSAIRSGANYGYTF. In nucleotides, the CDR3 is TGCAGTGCTATAAGGTCAGGGGCTAACTATGGCTACACCTTC.

CDR3 loop: CASSHTRTSGSQDTQYF. The CDR3 DNA reads as TGCGCCAGCAGCCATACTAGGACTAGCGGGAGCCAAGATACGCAGTATTTT. This chain links TRBV4-1 with TRBJ2-3; 13 bases agree with TRBD2. The germline CDR1 and CDR2 sequences are MGHRA and YSYEKL. With V trimmed by 3 bases and J by 5 bases, 8 bases remained unmatched. The CDR3 extends over 17 amino acids.